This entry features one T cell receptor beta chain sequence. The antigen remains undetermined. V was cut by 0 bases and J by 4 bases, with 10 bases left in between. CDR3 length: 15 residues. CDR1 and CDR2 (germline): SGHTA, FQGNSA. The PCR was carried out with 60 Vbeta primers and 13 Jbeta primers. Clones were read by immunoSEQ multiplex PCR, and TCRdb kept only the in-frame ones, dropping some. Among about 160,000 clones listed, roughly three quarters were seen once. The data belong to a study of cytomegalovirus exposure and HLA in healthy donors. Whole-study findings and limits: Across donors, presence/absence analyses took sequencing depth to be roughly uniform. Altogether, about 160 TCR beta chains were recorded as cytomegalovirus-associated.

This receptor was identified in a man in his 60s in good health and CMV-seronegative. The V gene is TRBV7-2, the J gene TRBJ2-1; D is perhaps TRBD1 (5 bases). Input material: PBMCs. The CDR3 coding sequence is TGTGCCAGCAGCTTAGCGGGGCCCCCTTACAATGAGCAGTTCTTC. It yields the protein CASSLAGPPYNEQFF.